The T cell receptor (beta chain) described here comes from a study of T cells after yellow fever vaccination. TCRdb reanalysed the 5' RACE reads using MiXCR and keeps one entry per CDR3 protein. The data hold 150,000 to 200,000 distinct CDR3 sequences, with 5.5% to 8% observed a single time. This clonotype was found many times. Sequencing was performed on CD4+ T cells sorted from PBMCs, taken on the day of the first yellow fever vaccination. This clonotype was sampled from a man between 18 and 29 years old who received the YFV17D yellow fever vaccine.

CDR3 loop: CASSQDLTYGNTIYF. The CDR3 region has the DNA TGTGCCAGCAGCCAAGATTTGACTTACGGAAACACCATATATTTT. The rearrangement links TRBV3-1 to TRBJ1-3; D is undetermined. The ends were cut back, 0 bases at V and 4 bases at J, with 10 bases in the middle. Germline V gives CDR1 LGHDT, CDR2 YNNKEL (reference sequence). CDR3 length: 15 residues.